Each of the 23 T cell receptor beta chains below was sequenced from the same sample in a study of cytomegalovirus exposure and HLA in healthy donors (dated by TCRdb to 2015 to 2018). The library was obtained by the immunoSEQ multiplex PCR assay. The multiplex PCR relied on a mix of 60 forward primers for TCR Vbeta segments and 13 reverse primers for TCR Jbeta segments. The clones in this table, taken by TCRdb from immuneACCESS, are in-frame only. Not every clone is retained; where verified, under half of the shortfall comes from an unresolved V gene, and the cause of the rest is unknown. Present in this sample are about 130,000 clones, roughly 85% of which were seen just once. The ten largest clones add up to 1.5% to 1.9% of the sample. Sequencing input: PBMCs. Every receptor here comes from a man aged 35 to 55 in good health and CMV-seronegative.

The J gene is TRBJ2-1, the V gene TRBV6-6; 10 bases are a match to TRBD1. The germline CDR1 and CDR2 sequences are MNHNY and SVGAGI (reference sequence). The CDR3 covers 15 residues. J lost 6 bases, V lost 8 bases, and 10 bases had no gene match. In DNA, the CDR3 is TGTGCCAGCGCCGAGACAGGGGGCGCGATCAATGAGCAGTTCTTC. Translating it yields CASAETGGAINEQFF.

The chain is built from TRBV11-2 and TRBJ2-7; TRBD1 is a possible D gene (7 bases). The V gene lost 5 bases and the J gene lost 7 bases, with 12 bases spanning the gap. This CDR3 comprises 12 residues. CDR1 is SGHAT and CDR2 is FQNNGV in the germline V gene. The CDR3 region has the DNA TGTGCCAGCAGCCCTCCAGGGGGGGAGCAGTACTTC. It is translated as CASSPPGGEQYF.

The CDR3 protein is CASGLSLVPDTQYF. The CDR3 DNA reads TGTGCTAGTGGTTTGTCGCTAGTTCCAGATACGCAGTATTTT. The V gene is TRBV12-5, the J gene TRBJ2-3; unclear D gene. V was pared by 2 bases and J by 4 bases, with 10 bases between. There are 14 residues in the CDR3. Per germline, CDR1 LGHNT and CDR2 FRNRAP. Full variable domain (outside the CDR3, taken from reference TRBV12-5 and TRBJ2-3): DARVTQTPRHKVTEMGQEVTMRCQPILGHNTVFWYRQTMMQGLELLAYFRNRAPLDDSGMPKDRFSAEMPDATLATLKIQPSEPRDSAVYFCASGLSLVPDTQYFGPGTRLTVL.

The chain couples TRBV5-4 to TRBJ2-7, with TRBD2 as a possible D gene (6 bases). V lost 2 bases, J lost 6 bases, and 15 bases lay in between. This CDR3 is built from 14 residues. Germline V gene sequence: CDR1 SGHNT, CDR2 YYREEE (reference sequence). CDR3 in amino acids: CASSLVGGQAEQYF. CDR3 DNA sequence: TGTGCCAGCAGCTTAGTCGGGGGTCAAGCCGAGCAGTACTTC.

The chain carries TRBV6-1 and TRBJ1-5; weak D call: TRBD1 (6 bases). Trimming cost V 5 bases and J 5 bases, with 16 bases left between them. Germline CDR1 is MNHNS and CDR2 is SASEGT. The length of the CDR3 is 15 residues. The CDR3 bases are TGTGCCAGCAGTACATTCCTACAGGGACATCAGCCCCAGCATTTT. This codes for CASSTFLQGHQPQHF.

The chain recombines TRBV18 with TRBJ2-3; possibly TRBD1 for D (5 bases). Germline loops: CDR1 KGHSH, CDR2 LQKENI. CDR3 size: 15 residues. V was clipped by 5 bases and J by 2 bases, with 14 bases between them. The CDR3 nucleotides read TGTGCCAGCTCATGGTCGTCAGGGAACACAGATACGCAGTATTTT. It is translated as CASSWSSGNTDTQYF. The full variable domain, completed using reference TRBV18 and TRBJ2-3, is NAGVMQNPRHLVRRRGQEARLRCSPMKGHSHVYWYRQLPEEGLKFMVYLQKENIIDESGMPKERFSAEFPKEGPSILRIQQVVRGDSAAYFCASSWSSGNTDTQYFGPGTRLTVL.

This rearrangement joins TRBV5-1 to TRBJ2-1; D may be TRBD1 (5 bases). V lost 4 bases, J lost 6 bases, and 17 bases lay in between. The CDR3 covers 15 residues. Germline lookup yields CDR1 SGHRS and CDR2 YFSETQ. CDR3 region: CASSPTWGGTNEQFF. The CDR3 nucleotides are TGCGCCAGCAGCCCAACGTGGGGCGGAACCAATGAGCAGTTCTTC.

CDR3: CASGAGSGNTIYF. Here the CDR3 DNA reads TGTGCCAGCGGGGCGGGGTCTGGAAACACCATATATTTT. This chain joins TRBV2 and TRBJ1-3; D may be TRBD1 (5 bases). The V gene's germline CDR1 is SNHLY and CDR2 FYNNEI. V was cut by 8 bases and J by 1 base, with 9 bases left in between. The CDR3 consists of 13 residues. The variable domain in full, with the rest retrieved from reference TRBV2 and TRBJ1-3, is EPEVTQTPSHQVTQMGQEVILRCVPISNHLYFYWYRQILGQKVEFLVSFYNNEISEKSEIFDDQFSVERPDGSNFTLKIRSTKLEDSAMYFCASGAGSGNTIYFGEGSWLTVV.

The rearrangement uses TRBV6-6 and TRBJ2-3; no clear D gene. The ends were cut back, 6 bases at V and 3 bases at J, with 13 bases in the middle. CDR1 MNHNY and CDR2 SVGAGI come from the germline V gene (reference sequence). This CDR3 spans 14 amino acids. The CDR3 DNA follows: TGTGCCAGCAGCCCCCGTGTAGTTACAGATACGCAGTATTTT. Protein product: CASSPRVVTDTQYF.

This chain connects TRBV30 to TRBJ1-1; D is perhaps TRBD1 (5 bases). The CDR3 spans 13 residues. Germline loops: CDR1 GTSNPN, CDR2 SVGIG (reference sequence). V was shortened by 0 bases and J by 4 bases, with 9 bases between the two germline ends. In DNA form, the CDR3 reads TGTGCCTGGAGTGTGTCAGGGTCCACTGAAGCTTTCTTT. Its protein product is CAWSVSGSTEAFF.

The chain employs TRBV15 and TRBJ1-5; D is uncertain. Trimming removed 0 bases from V and 9 bases from J, with 15 bases in between. CDR1 is LNHNV, CDR2 YYDKDF, per germline (reference sequence). The CDR3 runs 15 residues. The DNA of the CDR3 is TGTGCCACCAGCAGAGATCTAGACGCTTCGGGGCCCCAGCATTTT. Its translation: CATSRDLDASGPQHF.

This chain connects TRBV15 to TRBJ2-1; D is unresolved. This CDR3 spans 15 amino acids. From germline, CDR1 is LNHNV and CDR2 YYDKDF (reference sequence). The V gene lost 1 base and the J gene lost 3 bases, with 10 bases spanning the gap. The CDR3 coding sequence is TGTGCCACCAGCAGAGTTTCTACCTTCTACAATGAGCAGTTCTTC. Its protein is CATSRVSTFYNEQFF.

V gene TRBV11-2 combines with J gene TRBJ1-6; no clear D. This CDR3 comprises 15 residues. Trimming left V 0 bases short and J 12 bases short, with 15 bases between. Germline CDR1 reads SGHAT; CDR2 reads FQNNGV. CDR3 sequence: CASSLDLTRREPLHF. DNA for the CDR3: TGTGCCAGCAGCTTAGATCTCACCCGCCGGGAACCCCTCCACTTT.

The chain uses TRBV27 and TRBJ2-1; TRBD1 is a possible D gene (6 bases). Germline V lookup: CDR1 MNHEY, CDR2 SMNVEV (reference sequence). Between the trimmed V and J ends, which lost 2 bases and 2 bases, there was a span of 10 bases. This CDR3 spans 15 amino acids. The chain's CDR3 is CASSLNRDAYNEQFF. CDR3 coding DNA: TGTGCCAGCAGTTTAAACAGGGATGCCTACAATGAGCAGTTCTTC.

The chain is built from TRBV4-2 and TRBJ2-7; 11 bases map to TRBD2. This CDR3 is built from 16 residues. Germline V gene sequence: CDR1 LGHNA, CDR2 YNFKEQ. The V segment lost 3 bases and the J segment 3 bases; nucleotides outside the gene matches: 7. In nucleotides, the CDR3 is TGTGCCAGCAGCCAGGCTCGACTAGCGGGGAACTACGAGCAGTACTTC. Protein: CASSQARLAGNYEQYF.

V gene TRBV7-9 combines with J gene TRBJ1-4; D not certain. V was cut by 1 base and J by 4 bases, with 10 bases left in between. CDR1 and CDR2 (germline): SEHNR, FQNEAQ (reference sequence). The CDR3 has 15 amino acids. CDR3 in DNA: TGTGCCAGCAGCTTAGTGTTGGGCCTTAATGAAAAACTGTTTTTT. Translating gives CASSLVLGLNEKLFF.

The rearrangement joins TRBV27 to TRBJ2-7, with 8 bases lining up with TRBD1. The CDR3 contains 14 residues. Germline trimming cut 4 bases from V and 2 bases from J; bases unmatched to any gene: 4. CDR1 is MNHEY and CDR2 is SMNVEV in the germline V gene (reference sequence). This chain's CDR3 is CASSYEQGAYEQYF. The DNA of the CDR3 is TGTGCCAGCAGTTATGAACAGGGGGCCTACGAGCAGTACTTC.

The J gene is TRBJ1-5, the V gene TRBV6-1, with TRBD1 matching over 9 bases. The germline V gene has CDR1 MNHNS and CDR2 SASEGT. The CDR3 has 14 residues. V dropped 6 bases and J dropped 3; count of bases not matched to a gene: 3. CDR3: CASRGTGINQPQHF. Written as DNA, the CDR3 is TGTGCCAGCAGGGGGACAGGGATCAATCAGCCCCAGCATTTT.

This clone was seen more than once but under ten times. The rearrangement uses TRBV27 and TRBJ2-7; D possibly corresponds to TRBD1 (6 bases). The germline CDR1 and CDR2 sequences are MNHEY and SMNVEV (reference sequence). Trimming pared 2 bases from V and 0 bases from J, leaving 11 bases between. The CDR3 totals 15 residues. CDR3 sequence (DNA): TGTGCCAGCAGTTTAAGTTGGGACAACTCCTACGAGCAGTACTTC. Protein sequence: CASSLSWDNSYEQYF.

The chain recombines TRBV27 with TRBJ1-1; D possibly corresponds to TRBD1 (6 bases). The ends were cut back, 4 bases at V and 0 bases at J, with 12 bases in the middle. This CDR3 is built from 15 residues. CDR1 and CDR2 (germline): MNHEY, SMNVEV (reference sequence). The CDR3 nucleotides are TGTGCCAGCAGTTATTTGCCAGGGGTGAACACTGAAGCTTTCTTT. It specifies CASSYLPGVNTEAFF.

Turning to this clone: Other DNA variants within this sample encode the same CDR3. The CDR3 reads CASSLEQGKGYTF. The CDR3 DNA reads as TGTGCCAGCAGCTTAGAGCAGGGGAAAGGCTACACCTTC. The V gene is TRBV7-9, the J gene TRBJ1-2; D possibly corresponds to TRBD1 (6 bases). The length of the CDR3 is 13 residues. The V and J ends lost 1 base and 8 bases respectively, with 11 bases between them. Germline V gene data show CDR1 as SEHNR and CDR2 as FQNEAQ (reference sequence).

The chain is built from TRBV5-8 and TRBJ1-2; a possible D gene is TRBD1 (5 bases). The CDR3 is 14 residues long. Germline V CDR1 and CDR2: SGHTS, YDEGEE. Trimming pared 1 base from V and 7 bases from J, leaving 14 bases between. DNA of the CDR3: TGTGCCAGCAGCTTGAAGGGGATGATGAGTGGCTACACCTTC. Translated: CASSLKGMMSGYTF.

The chain combines TRBV7-8 with TRBJ2-1; D possibly corresponds to TRBD1 (6 bases). The germline gives CDR1 SGHVS, CDR2 FQNEAQ. The CDR3 runs 16 residues. V lost 2 bases and J 5 bases, leaving 16 bases between the germline ends. The DNA of the CDR3 is TGTGCCAGCAGCTTACCAACGGGACAAGGGAACAATGAGCAGTTCTTC. It specifies CASSLPTGQGNNEQFF.